Here is one T cell receptor beta chain with its context. Authors' analysis steps: How many nucleated cells were present was estimated from reference gene primer amplification. Repertoires were generated with immunoSEQ multiplex PCR, while TCRdb's copy carries only in-frame clones and drops some. V and J calls and clone size come straight from that table; D and trimming were deduced from the DNA. The sample contains about 360,000 clones, approximately 86% of which appear only once. This entry is derived from a study of blood T cell repertoires in COVID-19. Study context: The cDNA or gDNA used as material had been derived from T cells, B-cell-depleted T cells, or PBMCs.

Trimming pared 7 bases from V and 2 bases from J, leaving 11 bases between. The CDR3 extends over 12 amino acids. CDR1 is GTSNPN and CDR2 is SVGIG in the germline V gene (reference sequence). The V and J genes are TRBV30 and TRBJ1-2; weak D call: TRBD1 (6 bases). The receptor was isolated from a human donor in a cohort sampled during active COVID-19. Specimen: peripheral blood. CDR3 region: CAYSRGNYGYTF. CDR3 sequence (DNA): TGTGCCTATAGCAGGGGAAACTATGGCTACACCTTC.